Listed here is a single TCR beta chain. The antigen remains unidentified. CDR3 size: 14 residues. Deletions cut 5 bases from V and 1 base from J, with 12 bases between. CDR1 and CDR2 (germline): SGHKS, YYEKEE (reference sequence). Sequenced by immunoSEQ multiplex PCR; TCRdb stores in-frame clones only, minus some. The sample has 1,400,000 or so clones, around 98.5% seen once. The sample belongs to a study of shared clonotypes between healthy human individuals. Overall study context: Three plates each covered CD4 naive and memory; CD8 naive two, CD8 memory one.

The study drew all its donors from Caucasian adults living in Nashville, Tennessee. CD4+ cell separation produced CD45RA+ naive and CD45RA-negative memory subsets. The study's findings and limits: In having few donors, the study represented limited genetic and exposure-history diversity.

The V and J genes are TRBV5-5 and TRBJ1-1; D is perhaps TRBD1 (5 bases). The sample consisted of naive CD4+ T cells sorted from blood. Subset reported: CD45RA+ positively selected. This receptor was taken from a young man in good health. In DNA, the CDR3 is TGTGCCAGCAGTCCGACAGAACAGAACACTGAAGCTTTCTTT. Translating it yields CASSPTEQNTEAFF. Full variable domain (remainder filled in from reference TRBV5-5 and TRBJ1-1): DAGVTQSPTHLIKTRGQQVTLRCSPISGHKSVSWYQQVLGQGPQFIFQYYEKEERGRGNFPDRFSARQFPNYSSELNVNALLLGDSALYLCASSPTEQNTEAFFGQGTRLTVV.